This T cell receptor beta chain was obtained from a study of blood T cells in healthy people across ages. Study findings and constraints: When set beside aged donors, long-lived donors presented more naive CD4+ cells and higher diversity. The CMV status of each donor remained undetermined, and this could have confounded shifts in expanded clonotypes.

RNA extraction gave at least 5.5 micrograms of total RNA per sample. This clonotype turned up a few times. The antigen is undetermined. A second 7 to 11 cycle PCR used barcoded and J-beta primers. Every molecule of cDNA carried a tag from a template-switch adaptor with 12 random nucleotides. TCRdb used MiXCR to reprocess the 5' RACE reads, holding one entry per CDR3 protein. The table lists 1.2 million to 1.5 million distinct CDR3 sequences, roughly 45% of them singletons, with roughly 7.9% in the top ten. With V trimmed by 0 bases and J by 4 bases, 5 bases remained unmatched. Germline CDR1 SGHRS, CDR2 YFSETQ. This CDR3 has 16 amino acids.

The sequenced material came from blood. This sequence was found in a woman younger than 35 in good health. The genes are TRBV5-1 and TRBJ2-3, with 10 bases that match TRBD2. Here the CDR3 DNA reads TGCGCCAGCAGCTTGGAGGTAGCGGGGGGCCCAGATACGCAGTATTTT. Protein: CASSLEVAGGPDTQYF. The full variable domain, completed using reference TRBV5-1 and TRBJ2-3, is KAGVTQTPRYLIKTRGQQVTLSCSPISGHRSVSWYQQTPGQGLQFLFEYFSETQRNKGNFPGRFSGRQFSNSRSEMNVSTLELGDSALYLCASSLEVAGGPDTQYFGPGTRLTVL.